Following are 15 T cell receptor beta chains from one sample sequenced in a study of T cell responses to AZD1222 COVID-19 vaccine. Clones were sequenced by immunoSEQ multiplex PCR, and TCRdb holds only the in-frame ones, with some missing. The sample lists roughly 200,000 clones; approximately 92% were seen once. Here the sequenced sample was peripheral blood, taken 28 days after the second dose of the MenACWY control vaccine. These TCRs come from an adult who received the MenACWY meningococcal vaccine as a control.

This rearrangement joins TRBV5-1 to TRBJ2-7; no clear D. The V end lost 0 bases, the J end lost 4 bases, and 8 bases lay between the germline ends. The CDR3 loop spans 13 amino acids. Germline CDR1 and CDR2: SGHRS and YFSETQ. CDR3 bases: TGCGCCAGCAGCTTGGATACAGTATACGAGCAGTACTTC. Translating gives CASSLDTVYEQYF. The full variable domain, completed using reference TRBV5-1 and TRBJ2-7, is KAGVTQTPRYLIKTRGQQVTLSCSPISGHRSVSWYQQTPGQGLQFLFEYFSETQRNKGNFPGRFSGRQFSNSRSEMNVSTLELGDSALYLCASSLDTVYEQYFGPGTRLTVT.

V gene TRBV6-7 combines with J gene TRBJ1-2; the match to TRBD1 covers 8 bases. TRBV6-7 is treated as an ORF (open reading frame) with a function not yet certain. The CDR3 is 12 amino acids. V shed 5 bases, J shed 12 bases, and the junction held 8 bases outside the gene matches. The CDR3, as DNA: TGTGCCAGCAGTAAGACAGGGGTAAGGAACACCTTC. This translates into CASSKTGVRNTF.

As regards this clone: An end of the junction differs from the germline gene, which may be a read error. The chain has TRBV7-2 and TRBJ1-1; 10 bases match TRBD1. The CDR3 covers 13 residues. CDR1 and CDR2 (germline): SGHTA, FQGNSA. CDR3 nucleotides: TGTGCCAGCAGGTTAGACAGGGGGCCCGAAGCTTTCTTT. Amino acids: CASRLDRGPEAFF. The full variable domain, rest sourced from reference TRBV7-2 and TRBJ1-1, is GAGVSQSPSNKVTEKGKDVELRCDPISGHTALYWYRQSLGQGLEFLIYFQGNSAPDKSGLPSDRFSAERTGGSVSTLTIQRTQQEDSAVYLCASRLDRGPEAFFGQGTRLTVV.

The V and J genes are TRBV4-2 and TRBJ2-5; the D is unclear. This CDR3 is 11 amino acids long. Germline CDR1 is LGHNA and CDR2 is YNFKEQ. V lost 0 bases and J 9 bases, leaving 5 bases between the germline ends. CDR3 protein: CASSQENSQYF. The CDR3 nucleotides read TGTGCCAGCAGCCAAGAAAATTCCCAGTACTTC.

Details on this clone: At the DNA level, this CDR3 is encoded by other sequences in the same sample as well. V is TRBV12-3 or TRBV12-4 and J is TRBJ1-1; 7 bases match TRBD1. Germline trimming cut 4 bases from V and 4 bases from J; bases unmatched to any gene: 3. The CDR3 sequence is 13 residues long. CDR3 in amino acids: CASSSRGGTEAFF. CDR3 nucleotides: TGTGCCAGCAGTTCCAGGGGGGGCACTGAAGCTTTCTTT.

The rearrangement links TRBV19 to TRBJ1-1; 7 bases map to TRBD1. Losses at the gene ends were 6 bases for V and 1 base for J; bases not matched to a gene: 5. Germline V gene sequence: CDR1 LNHDA, CDR2 SQIVND (reference sequence). The CDR3 spans 14 residues. The CDR3 spells CASRLGQQNTEAFF. As DNA, the CDR3 is TGTGCCAGTAGGCTGGGACAGCAGAACACTGAAGCTTTCTTT.

Worth noting for this clone: The junction differs from germline at one of its ends, possibly a read error. This sequence joins TRBV4-2 and TRBJ1-1; weak D call: TRBD1 (5 bases). CDR1 and CDR2 (germline): LGHNA, YNFKEQ. This CDR3 spans 14 amino acids. The CDR3 sequence: CASSQARENNEAFF. The CDR3 coding sequence is TGTGCCAGCAGCCAAGCCAGGGAAAACAATGAAGCTTTCTTT.

The chain joins TRBV11-3 to TRBJ2-2; 8 nucleotides align to TRBD2. The CDR3 length is 17 residues. V lost 5 bases and J lost 0; bases outside the gene matches: 8. From germline, CDR1 is SGHNT and CDR2 YENEEA. The CDR3 sequence: CASSARRGGTNTGELFF. DNA for the CDR3: TGTGCCAGCAGCGCACGCCGGGGGGGTACGAACACCGGGGAGCTGTTTTTT.

The chain combines TRBV27 with TRBJ1-4, with TRBD1 identical over 7 bases. J lost 8 bases, V lost 5 bases, and 11 bases had no gene match. Germline V CDR1 and CDR2: MNHEY, SMNVEV (reference sequence). The CDR3 has 15 amino acids. In DNA, the CDR3 is TGTGCCAGCAGTAGGACCCTACAGGGGAGGGAAAAACTGTTTTTT. Amino acid sequence: CASSRTLQGREKLFF.

This chain links TRBV7-2 with TRBJ2-7; 9 nucleotides agree with TRBD1. This CDR3 contains 15 residues. The germline V gene has CDR1 SGHTA and CDR2 FQGNSA. The V and J ends lost 5 bases and 3 bases, in that order; junction bases with no gene match: 8. The CDR3 DNA is TGTGCCAGCAGCCTCTCGACAGGGGGGTACTACGAGCAGTACTTC. It yields the protein CASSLSTGGYYEQYF.

The chain combines TRBV30 with TRBJ1-6; 8 nucleotides agree with TRBD1. Germline V lookup: CDR1 GTSNPN, CDR2 SVGIG (reference sequence). The V segment lost 1 base and the J segment 0 bases; nucleotides outside the gene matches: 5. The CDR3 has 17 amino acids. The chain's CDR3 is CAWSGWTGSSYNSPLHF. In DNA form, the CDR3 reads TGTGCCTGGAGTGGTTGGACAGGGAGCTCCTATAATTCACCCCTCCACTTT.

The chain carries TRBV28 and TRBJ1-5, with 10 bases fitting TRBD1. The length of the CDR3 is 14 residues. Trimming removed 11 bases from V and 7 bases from J; junction bases left unmatched: 11. From germline, CDR1 is MDHEN and CDR2 SYDVKM. The CDR3 here is CASNDRGHHQPQHF. Here the CDR3 DNA reads TGTGCCTCTAACGACAGGGGGCATCACCAGCCCCAGCATTTT.

A note on this clone: Within the sample, other DNA sequences also encode this same CDR3. This chain connects TRBV7-2 to TRBJ2-1, with a possible D match to TRBD1 (6 bases). CDR3 length equals 14 residues. The V end was cut by 1 base, the J end by 4 bases, with 8 bases between. Germline-derived CDR1 and CDR2 are SGHTA and FQGNSA. CDR3 DNA sequence: TGTGCCAGCAGCTTAGGGGGGCAGTACAATGAGCAGTTCTTC. This gives the protein CASSLGGQYNEQFF. The full variable domain, completed using reference TRBV7-2 and TRBJ2-1, is GAGVSQSPSNKVTEKGKDVELRCDPISGHTALYWYRQSLGQGLEFLIYFQGNSAPDKSGLPSDRFSAERTGGSVSTLTIQRTQQEDSAVYLCASSLGGQYNEQFFGPGTRLTVL.

This clone has a single count. The chain couples TRBV7-2 to TRBJ1-3; weak D call: TRBD1 (5 bases). Germline V lookup: CDR1 SGHTA, CDR2 FQGNSA. Deletions cut 2 bases from V and 2 bases from J, with 10 bases between. This CDR3 region has 15 residues. CDR3: CASSLNGGAGNTIYF. The DNA for the CDR3 is TGTGCCAGCAGCTTAAATGGGGGTGCTGGAAACACCATATATTTT. Full variable domain (missing parts from reference TRBV7-2 and TRBJ1-3): GAGVSQSPSNKVTEKGKDVELRCDPISGHTALYWYRQSLGQGLEFLIYFQGNSAPDKSGLPSDRFSAERTGGSVSTLTIQRTQQEDSAVYLCASSLNGGAGNTIYFGEGSWLTVV.

The V call is TRBV18, the J call TRBJ1-1, with 10 bases identical to TRBD1. The germline V gene encodes CDR1 KGHSH and CDR2 LQKENI. V lost 4 bases to trimming and J lost 5 bases; unmatched junction nucleotides: 4. CDR3 length: 14 residues. In nucleotides, the CDR3 is TGTGCCAGCTCACGGGACAGGGGTGGAACTGAAGCTTTCTTT. Translating gives CASSRDRGGTEAFF.